This TCR beta chain was documented in a study of PD-1 blockade in mismatch repair-deficient tumors. Across the whole study: Patients had about eleven mismatch repair-deficient cancer types and were previously treated and progressing.

All patients were mismatch repair deficient, assessed by either PCR or immunohistochemistry. The CDR3 sequence is 15 residues long. J was trimmed by 7 bases and V by 3 bases; bases with no gene match: 8. CDR1 KGHSH and CDR2 LQKENI come from the germline V gene. As concerns this clone: No antigen is known for it.

The data were produced by immunoSEQ multiplex PCR, yet TCRdb's version contains in-frame clones alone and is incomplete. The sample holds roughly 70,000 clones, around four fifths seen once. Notes on the study in general: Rapid post-treatment expansion, then contraction, generally preceding radiologic response, marked tumor-resident clones.

The TCR sequence derives from an adult with mismatch repair-deficient cancer. The chain uses TRBV18 and TRBJ2-7, with TRBD2 matching over 11 bases. Sample: peripheral blood, taken 2 weeks after starting pembrolizumab. CDR3 sequence reads: CASSPVAGGPGEQYF. The DNA of the CDR3 is TGTGCCAGCTCACCGGTAGCGGGAGGGCCGGGAGAGCAGTACTTC.